This T cell receptor beta chain was captured by sequencing in a study of T-cell reconstitution after alpha-beta-depleted transplantation in children. By share of the sample, this clonotype is large (0.1 to 1%). Using unique molecular identifiers, the investigators prepared the TCRbeta library. Each CDR3 protein is one row after TCRdb ran MiXCR on the PCR reads. The sample lists around 370,000 distinct CDR3 sequences, over 9% occurring once. The length of the CDR3 is 16 residues. Germline V gene sequence: CDR1 SGHTA, CDR2 FQGTGA. Unmatched junction bases numbered 6, after V lost 5 bases and J lost 2 bases.

The material was PBMCs from the stem cell graft donor, obtained from the stem cell graft. The receptor was isolated from a human donor who donated a stem cell graft to a child with acute lymphoblastic leukemia. The chain combines TRBV7-3 with TRBJ2-3, with 11 bases that match TRBD2. CDR3 amino acids: CASSTGTSGFTDTQYF. Written as DNA, the CDR3 is TGTGCCAGCAGCACAGGGACTAGCGGATTCACAGATACGCAGTATTTT.